This T cell receptor (beta chain) was obtained from a study of metastatic and nonmetastatic thyroid tumors. Study-wide context: Thyroid patients, malignant and benign, had repertoires compared across blood and tumor or nodule tissue.

Per the study methods: Across clinicopathological groups, CDR3 differences served as the basis for building a distant-metastasis classifier for papillary thyroid cancer. TCRdb redid the clone calls on the PCR reads using MiXCR. Clone size and V and J calls follow TCRdb, not the original study. Of around 41,000 clones detected, roughly 3.1% appear once; the ten largest clones hold 7.5% to 10%. None of the patients had undergone any treatment ahead of thyroid surgery. There are many counts of this clone. The CDR3 length is 14 residues. Deletions cut 6 bases from V and 0 bases from J, with 11 bases between. Germline V CDR1 and CDR2: LNHDA, SQIVND (reference sequence).

The receptor comes from a female donor with papillary thyroid cancer or a benign thyroid nodule (not recorded which). Some clones in this sample may be carry-over from other donors' samples. Sequencing input: blood. This chain links TRBV19 with TRBJ1-1; D ambiguous. CDR3: CASRMADLNTEAFF. The DNA of the CDR3 is TGTGCCAGTAGAATGGCAGACTTGAACACTGAAGCTTTCTTT.